What follows are 21 T cell receptor beta chains derived from one specimen sequenced in a study of PD-L1 blockade in urothelial cancer (dated by TCRdb to about 2017). The library relied on the immunoSEQ multiplex PCR assay. This immuneACCESS table, as held by TCRdb, lists in-frame sequences with V and J called but not all clones. Of the missing ones, under half trace to an unresolved V gene in checked studies; the others have no known cause. For this sample the table gives about 43,000 clones, of which more than 70% were detected only once. The ten largest clonotypes hold about 17% of the sample. The time point label corresponds to: pretreatment peripheral blood. The source was PBMCs, collected around atezolizumab (anti-PD-L1) treatment. Receptors originate from a man aged 55 to 69 with urothelial cancer.

The genes are TRBV7-2 and TRBJ2-3, with 8 bases that match TRBD1. The CDR3 totals 15 residues. The ends lost 5 bases at V and 5 bases at J; junction bases unmatched: 9. Germline CDR1 is SGHTA and CDR2 is FQGNSA. As DNA, the CDR3 is TGTGCCAGCAGCACCGCCGGGACAGGAATAGATACGCAGTATTTT. This encodes CASSTAGTGIDTQYF.

This clone was seen once. This chain joins TRBV5-1 and TRBJ2-7; no clear D. V lost 0 bases to trimming and J lost 5 bases, with 9 bases between them. From germline, CDR1 is SGHRS and CDR2 YFSETQ. This CDR3 spans 13 amino acids. CDR3 DNA: TGCGCCAGCAGCTTGGCTCAGGTCAACGAGCAGTACTTC. It specifies CASSLAQVNEQYF.

This chain joins TRBV4-1 and TRBJ2-2, with 11 bases lining up with TRBD2. CDR1 and CDR2 (germline): MGHRA, YSYEKL. V gave up 4 bases and J gave up 0 bases; unmatched junction bases: 4. There are 17 residues in the CDR3. In DNA, the CDR3 is TGCGCCAGCAGCCCCCGGGGACTAGCGGCGAACACCGGGGAGCTGTTTTTT. Encoded protein: CASSPRGLAANTGELFF.

The rearrangement links TRBV7-2 to TRBJ2-1; the match to TRBD1 covers 8 bases. Germline CDR1 SGHTA, CDR2 FQGNSA. Germline trimming cut 5 bases from V and 6 bases from J; bases unmatched to any gene: 3. This CDR3 is 13 amino acids long. The CDR3 bases are TGTGCCAGCAGCCGACAGGGGTCCAATGAGCAGTTCTTC. Encoded protein: CASSRQGSNEQFF. Together with reference TRBV7-2 and TRBJ2-1, the CDR3 gives the full variable domain: GAGVSQSPSNKVTEKGKDVELRCDPISGHTALYWYRQSLGQGLEFLIYFQGNSAPDKSGLPSDRFSAERTGGSVSTLTIQRTQQEDSAVYLCASSRQGSNEQFFGPGTRLTVL.

The chain is built from TRBV5-4 and TRBJ2-3; D is unclear. V lost 0 bases and J lost 3, with 5 bases in between. The CDR3 is 13 amino acids. The germline V gene encodes CDR1 SGHNT and CDR2 YYREEE (reference sequence). The CDR3: CASSLGATDTQYF. The DNA for the CDR3 is TGTGCCAGCAGCTTGGGAGCTACAGATACGCAGTATTTT.

The chain has TRBV28 and TRBJ1-5, with D possibly being TRBD1 (5 bases). V was shortened by 5 bases and J by 1 base, with 6 bases between the two germline ends. CDR1 is MDHEN, CDR2 SYDVKM, per germline. CDR3 length equals 13 residues. CDR3 nucleotide sequence: TGTGCCAGCAGTGGGGGGAGCAATCAGCCCCAGCATTTT. Amino acids: CASSGGSNQPQHF. Filled out from reference TRBV28 and TRBJ1-5, the complete variable domain reads DVKVTQSSRYLVKRTGEKVFLECVQDMDHENMFWYRQDPGLGLRLIYFSYDVKMKEKGDIPEGYSVSREKKERFSLILESASTNQTSMYLCASSGGSNQPQHFGDGTRLSIL.

Regarding this clone: Other DNA sequences of this sample code for an identical CDR3. This chain connects TRBV20-1 to TRBJ1-2; D is perhaps TRBD1 (6 bases). CDR1 and CDR2 (germline): DFQATT, SNEGSKA (reference sequence). The germline V and J ends were trimmed by 6 bases and 4 bases, with 9 bases remaining between them. CDR3 length equals 11 residues. This CDR3 is CSATDSYGYTF. The CDR3 coding sequence is TGCAGTGCGACGGACAGCTATGGCTACACCTTC.

This chain joins TRBV7-6 and TRBJ2-7; 9 bases map to TRBD1. Trimming cost V 6 bases and J 1 base; bases outside gene matches: 4. The CDR3 extends over 14 amino acids. Germline CDR1 reads SGHVS; CDR2 reads FNYEAQ. CDR3 sequence (DNA): TGTGCCAGCAGAAGGGACAGGGCTTCCTACGAGCAGTACTTC. As protein: CASRRDRASYEQYF.

The genes are TRBV19 and TRBJ2-2; the D gene is possibly TRBD2 (6 bases). Germline CDR1 is LNHDA and CDR2 is SQIVND (reference sequence). V was clipped by 5 bases and J by 5 bases, with 24 bases between them. The CDR3 loop spans 18 amino acids. The CDR3, as DNA: TGTGCCAGTAGTCGGCGGGAAAACAGTCGTAGGGGTACCGGGGAGCTGTTTTTT. The encoded protein is CASSRRENSRRGTGELFF.

This clone was seen more than once but under ten times. V and J are TRBV7-2 and TRBJ2-7; 7 nucleotides align to TRBD2. This CDR3 has 14 amino acids. Germline V lookup: CDR1 SGHTA, CDR2 FQGNSA. The V and J ends lost 2 bases and 0 bases, in that order; junction bases with no gene match: 1. The CDR3: CASSLLADSYEQYF. In DNA, the CDR3 is TGTGCCAGCAGCTTACTAGCGGACTCCTACGAGCAGTACTTC.

This sequence joins TRBV28 and TRBJ2-3, with TRBD1 matching over 8 bases. Trimming at V came to 3 bases and at J to 6 bases, leaving 23 bases not matched to a gene. From germline, CDR1 is MDHEN and CDR2 SYDVKM. This CDR3 region has 20 residues. CDR3 loop: CASSFDFGLSSGGSLDTQYF. The CDR3 DNA follows: TGTGCCAGCAGTTTTGATTTCGGGTTGTCCTCAGGGGGCAGTTTGGATACGCAGTATTTT. The variable domain in full, completed from reference TRBV28 and TRBJ2-3, reads DVKVTQSSRYLVKRTGEKVFLECVQDMDHENMFWYRQDPGLGLRLIYFSYDVKMKEKGDIPEGYSVSREKKERFSLILESASTNQTSMYLCASSFDFGLSSGGSLDTQYFGPGTRLTVL.

This clone was observed a single time. Here the CDR3 DNA reads TGTGCCTGGAGTGATGCGGGGCTAGAGACCCAGTACTTC. Its translation is CAWSDAGLETQYF. The rearrangement uses TRBV30 and TRBJ2-5, with TRBD2 as a possible D gene (6 bases). The CDR3 totals 13 residues. The germline gives CDR1 GTSNPN, CDR2 SVGIG (reference sequence). V was trimmed by 1 base and J by 4 bases, leaving 10 bases between them. The complete variable domain, with remaining parts taken from reference TRBV30 and TRBJ2-5, reads SQTIHQWPATLVQPVGSPLSLECTVEGTSNPNLYWYRQAAGRGLQLLFYSVGIGQISSEVPQNLSASRPQDRQFILSSKKLLLSDSGFYLCAWSDAGLETQYFGPGTRLLVL.

The chain combines TRBV6-5 with TRBJ1-5, with TRBD1 matching over 8 bases. The CDR3 is 14 residues long. Germline CDR1 is MNHEY and CDR2 is SVGAGI. Losses at the gene ends were 2 bases for V and 7 bases for J; bases not matched to a gene: 4. The CDR3 nucleotides read TGTGCCAGCAGTTACGGACAGGGAAGACAGCCCCAGCATTTT. This encodes CASSYGQGRQPQHF.

The rearrangement uses TRBV18 and TRBJ2-5, with 8 bases aligning to TRBD1. This CDR3 region has 16 residues. Trimming at V came to 3 bases and at J to 4 bases, leaving 10 bases not matched to a gene. Germline V CDR1 and CDR2: KGHSH, LQKENI. In nucleotides, the CDR3 is TGTGCCAGCTCACCTACAGGGGGAGCCTCCCGAGAGACCCAGTACTTC. Its protein is CASSPTGGASRETQYF.

This rearrangement joins TRBV5-1 to TRBJ1-2; tentatively, D is TRBD1 (6 bases). Germline V gene sequence: CDR1 SGHRS, CDR2 YFSETQ. Deletions cut 4 bases from V and 4 bases from J, with 17 bases between. This CDR3 has 15 amino acids. The CDR3 reads CASSPTGTPSYGYTF. As DNA, the CDR3 is TGCGCCAGCAGCCCGACTGGGACACCCAGCTATGGCTACACCTTC.

The V call is TRBV14, the J call TRBJ1-4, with D possibly being TRBD1 (6 bases). This CDR3 is built from 13 residues. Looked up from germline, CDR1 is SGHDN and CDR2 is FVKESK. V lost 4 bases and J lost 8, with 11 bases in between. CDR3 nucleotides: TGTGCCAGCAGCCGAGACAGGCAGGAAAAACTGTTTTTT. Protein sequence: CASSRDRQEKLFF. Based on the CDR3 plus reference TRBV14 and TRBJ1-4, the full variable domain is EAGVTQFPSHSVIEKGQTVTLRCDPISGHDNLYWYRRVMGKEIKFLLHFVKESKQDESGMPNNRFLAERTGGTYSTLKVQPAELEDSGVYFCASSRDRQEKLFFGSGTQLSVL.

This clone appeared a single time. One junction end does not reproduce the germline sequence, and a read error may be involved. Other DNA sequences in the sample encode the same CDR3. DNA for the CDR3: TGCAGCGGAGTTAAAGGGACAGGTAGCAATGAACAGTTCTTC. It encodes CSGVKGTGSNEQFF. The chain links TRBV29-1 to TRBJ2-1; 8 nucleotides match TRBD1. The CDR3 has 14 amino acids. Germline loops: CDR1 SQVTM, CDR2 ANQGSEA.

The gene calls are TRBV28 and TRBJ2-4, with 10 bases matching TRBD1. This CDR3 region has 13 residues. Trimming took 6 bases from V and 5 from J; bases not matched to a gene: 1. From germline, CDR1 is MDHEN and CDR2 SYDVKM. For the CDR3, the DNA is TGTGCCAGCAGGGGGACAGGGGAAAACATTCAGTACTTC. Translating it yields CASRGTGENIQYF.

The chain has TRBV5-4 and TRBJ2-1; perhaps TRBD2 as D (5 bases). The CDR3 length is 17 residues. Trimming removed 6 bases at V and 8 bases at J, with 27 bases between. Germline V gene lookup returns CDR1 SGHNT and CDR2 YYREEE (reference sequence). The DNA of the CDR3 is TGTGCCAGCACCGACAAAGGACTTCCTAGGGCAGTCCATGAGCAGTTCTTC. Its translation: CASTDKGLPRAVHEQFF.

This chain connects TRBV28 to TRBJ1-2; 9 bases are shared with TRBD1. V trimming: 5 bases; J trimming: 7 bases; junction bases outside the gene matches: 8. The CDR3 extends over 14 amino acids. Per germline, CDR1 MDHEN and CDR2 SYDVKM. CDR3: CASSPGQGMSGYTF. The CDR3 DNA is TGTGCCAGCAGTCCTGGACAGGGGATGAGTGGCTACACCTTC.

The chain has TRBV2 and TRBJ2-5; no clear D gene. Germline assignment: CDR1 SNHLY and CDR2 FYNNEI. V was cut by 3 bases and J by 2 bases, with 7 bases left in between. This CDR3 has 13 residues. CDR3 in DNA: TGTGCCAGCAGTGACGGTACTCAAGAGACCCAGTACTTC. Its translation: CASSDGTQETQYF.